This T cell receptor (beta chain) was found in a study of CD8 T cells in ankylosing spondylitis (dated by TCRdb to about 2017). In the study overall: The study profiled T cell receptor beta repertoires in healthy donors and ankylosing spondylitis patients to find disease-linked TCR variants. In total, the full study cohort was made up of roughly 110 healthy donors and 20 to 25 ankylosing spondylitis patients. Samples of peripheral blood were taken, and for ankylosing spondylitis patients, synovial fluid was collected as well. Here is what the overall study found, with its caveats: Significant enrichment of the disease-linked clones was reported in matched synovial fluid samples from ankylosing spondylitis patients. A CD8+ phenotype was shown by the disease-linked clones, which were found at relatively low frequencies in peripheral blood. Blood from ankylosing spondylitis patients appeared to be characterized by a TCR beta motif composed of about eight highly homologous amino acid variants. Some motif variants were previously reported in synovial fluid and blood of reactive arthritis patients, suggesting common disease-initiation mechanisms.

The sequencing machine was an Illumina HiSeq 2500. TCR beta libraries were prepared by quantitative 5'-RACE with molecular barcodes. The study's processing was this. Disease-linked TCR variants were identified with a new computational method built on a probabilistic model of VDJ rearrangement. The public reads were reanalyzed by TCRdb: fastp trimming at Q25, MiXCR alignment, in-frame beta chains only. Identical CDR3 proteins give one entry, which carries the most common genes and DNA. What appears here as the V and J calls and clone size reflects TCRdb's work, not the paper's. Here the sample has approximately 520,000 distinct CDR3 sequences; roughly 5.2% occur a single time. Of the sample, around 3.6% falls within the top ten clones. The table lists this clonotype with many counts. What this receptor recognizes is not known. Base qualities are missing; no much larger clone stands one base away. The CDR3 measures 15 amino acids from cysteine to phenylalanine. Of the read, only the CDR3 DNA is kept; its 45 bases are in frame from base 1. Trimming removed 1 base from V and 2 bases from J, leaving 13 bases between the germline ends. The germline V gene supplies CDR1 SQVTM and CDR2 ANQGSEA.

Here the chain combines TRBV29-1 and TRBJ2-3; TRBD1 is a possible D gene, resting on 6 matching bases. The sequence came from a male donor with ankylosing spondylitis. Sequencing used blood, either unsorted or a sorted T cell fraction (not recorded which). The CDR3 amino acid sequence is: CSVEGGRGLTDTQYF. Read as DNA, the sequence is TGCAGCGTTGAAGGGGGCAGGGGCCTCACAGATACGCAGTATTTT.